Reported below is one T cell receptor (beta chain). This clone was picked up a small number of times. Its antigen remains undetermined. No base quality values were provided; no much bigger clone lies one nucleotide off. The High Capacity cDNA Reverse Transcription Kit was used to reverse transcribe all of the isolated RNA, meaning that expressed TCRB transcripts were what got sequenced. Naive, central memory and regulatory T cell samples underwent deep immunoSEQ sequencing, averaging about 3.5 million total reads per sample. After sorted cells were lysed in RLT buffer, RNA was extracted with DNase-treated RNeasy Micro or Mini kits, with the choice depending on cell number. To prevent cross-contamination, each cell subset was processed individually, whereas patient and healthy donor samples were processed jointly. Using the immunoSEQ multiplex PCR, TCRB sequences were amplified from cDNA into 87-bp fragments spanning the CDR3 region. Sequencing of the amplicons was done on the Illumina HiSeq platform. As for how the authors treated the data: Synthetic template baselines were used to correct PCR bias computationally, reads within Hamming distance 2 were collapsed, and singletons that could not be merged were discarded. Reads were aligned to IMGT to assign V, D and J genes, CDR3 length, and insertions or deletions at six rearrangement sites. Within each subset, clonotype counts were normalized to the number of sorted cells before true diversity and Gini coefficients were calculated with the tcR R package. The overlap coefficient, calculated on TCRB nucleotide sequences, was used to quantify repertoire sharing. The immuneACCESS repertoire file appears here via TCRdb, limited to in-frame rearrangements. These files lack a portion of the clones; in checked studies, under half of the deficit traces to unresolved V genes, and the cause of the others is not known. For V, J and clone size, that table is used; D and trimming come from the DNA. Here the sample has approximately 170,000 clones; just over 9% occur a single time. Of the sample, under 2.5% is held by the ten largest clones.

Relative to germline, V is 3 bases shorter and J is 5 bases shorter, with 16 bases between their ends. From cysteine to phenylalanine, the CDR3 is 15 amino acids long. The CDR3 DNA has 45 bases and is translated from base 1. The germline V gene specifies LGHNA as CDR1 and YSLEER as CDR2. Each donor gave one peripheral blood draw, approximately 0.11 L on average, collected into heparinised tubes. Naive, central memory, regulatory and stem cell-like memory CD4+ T cells were sorted on a BD FACSAria II using a panel including CD45RO, CCR7, CD25, CD127, CD95 and CD27. Every sorted population had a purity above 95%. PBMCs were isolated immediately by Lymphoprep density gradient centrifugation and stained directly without culture. Samples were stained and sorted in pairs, with one healthy donor and one patient per experiment, so that batch effects were minimized. The data derive from a study of beta chain features in type 1 diabetes (dated by TCRdb to about 2018). For context, the study as a whole: Mean age, gender distribution, total cell number and subset yield did not differ between patients and healthy donors. A total of roughly 100 million sorted cells were examined across all samples, and a strong correlation was observed between cell number per subset and RNA yield. The study compared the TCRB repertoires of sorted circulating CD4+ T cell subsets in recently diagnosed type 1 diabetes patients with those in matched healthy donors. Whereas all 28 donors provided naive and central memory subsets, regulatory and stem cell-like memory subsets were isolated from just 8 patients and roughly 8 healthy donors.

Study-level results and caveats: The naive, central memory and regulatory TCRB repertoires appeared to resemble one another more closely among patients than among healthy donors. At VDJ recombination sites, type 1 diabetes patients had fewer insertions and more deleted nucleotides, which implies abnormalities in thymic rearrangement. Because cDNA rather than genomic DNA was sequenced, highly expressing activated cells could have been over-represented, although no difference in activation and CD3 levels was found between groups. Only small numbers of individuals were included in the HLA sub-analyses, which left unresolved whether HLA type had any influence on TCRB rearrangement. In all four CD4+ subsets, TCRB CDR3 length was moderately but significantly shorter in type 1 diabetes patients. PCR might favor shorter templates, but patient and control samples were amplified and corrected together, so any skew would affect both groups equally.

The chain was built from TRBV4-3 and TRBJ2-5; the D gene is possibly TRBD1, with 7 bases matching. The sample consisted of central memory CD4+ T cells from blood. The receptor was derived from a woman younger than 35 in good health. The bases read TGCGCCAGCAGCCAGCATCCATCAGGGGGGGAGACCCAGTACTTC. The encoded protein is CASSQHPSGGETQYF.